This section outlines one TCR beta chain sequence together with its context. These data originate in a study of control samples from healthy donors and cancer patients. Germline V CDR1 and CDR2: MNHEY, SVGAGI. V was pared by 5 bases and J by 0 bases, with 8 bases between. This CDR3 region has 13 residues. Using immunoSEQ multiplex PCR, the repertoire was profiled, and TCRdb retains in-frame clones only, with some absent. The sample has 150,000 to 200,000 clones, just over 90% seen once. The V gene is TRBV6-5, the J gene TRBJ2-7; a possible D gene is TRBD1 (6 bases). The source of this sequence is a man aged 25-40 years in good health. The sequencing sample was made of blood. CDR3 bases: TGTGCCAGCAGTCCAGGGGACTCCTACGAGCAGTACTTC. Its translation: CASSPGDSYEQYF.